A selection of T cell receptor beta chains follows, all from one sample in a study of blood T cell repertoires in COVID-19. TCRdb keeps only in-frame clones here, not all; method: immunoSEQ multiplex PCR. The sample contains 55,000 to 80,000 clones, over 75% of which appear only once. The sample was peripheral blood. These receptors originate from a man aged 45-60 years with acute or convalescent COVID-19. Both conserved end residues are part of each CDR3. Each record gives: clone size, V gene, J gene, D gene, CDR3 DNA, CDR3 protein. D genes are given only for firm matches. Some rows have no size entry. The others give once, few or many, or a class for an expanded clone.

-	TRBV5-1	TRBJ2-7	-	TGCGCCAGCAGCTTGGTGGCAGGAAGCTCCTACGAGCAGTACTTC	CASSLVAGSSYEQYF
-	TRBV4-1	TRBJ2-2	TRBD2	TGCGCCAGCAGCCAAGGGGGACTAGCGGGGGGTACCGGGGAGCTGTTTTTT	CASSQGGLAGGTGELFF
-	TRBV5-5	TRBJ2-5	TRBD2	TGTGCCAGCAGCTTGGCGGCTAGCGGGAGATCCAAGACCCAGTACTTC	CASSLAASGRSKTQYF
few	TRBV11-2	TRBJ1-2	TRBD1	TGTGCCAGCAGAAGACAGGGGGCGTATGGCTACACCTTC	CASRRQGAYGYTF
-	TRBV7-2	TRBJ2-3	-	TGTGCCAGCAGCTACCTAACAGGGAGCCAAGGCACAGATACGCAGTATTTT	CASSYLTGSQGTDTQYF
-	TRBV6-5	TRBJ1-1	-	TGTGCCAGCTTAGCCCCTCGAGGGAACACTGAAGCTTTCTTT	CASLAPRGNTEAFF
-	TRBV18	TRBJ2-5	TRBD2	TGTGCCAGCTCACCACCGCTAGCGGGGGTGAGAGAGACCCAGTACTTC	CASSPPLAGVRETQYF
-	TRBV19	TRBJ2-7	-	TGTGCCAGTAGGACAAAGAGCTCCTACGAGCAGTACTTC	CASRTKSSYEQYF
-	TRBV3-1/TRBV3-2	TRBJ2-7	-	TGTGCCAGCAGCCAATACACCTACGAGCAGTACTTC	CASSQYTYEQYF
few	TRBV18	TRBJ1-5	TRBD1	TGTGCCAGCTCACGGGGACAGGGGTACAATCAGCCCCAGCATTTT	CASSRGQGYNQPQHF
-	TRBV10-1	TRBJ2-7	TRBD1	TGCGCCAGCAGTGAGTCAAACAGGGGGCTCAACGAGCAGTACTTC	CASSESNRGLNEQYF
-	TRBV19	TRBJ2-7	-	TGTGCCAGTAGTCTCACAGGCTACGAGCAGTACTTC	CASSLTGYEQYF
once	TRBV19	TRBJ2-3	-	TGTGCCAGTAGTATATTAGCGGCAGATACGCAGTATTTT	CASSILAADTQYF
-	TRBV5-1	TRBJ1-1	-	TGCGCCAGCAGCTTGTCTCCCGGGGGTAGCATGAACACTGAAGCTTTCTTT	CASSLSPGGSMNTEAFF
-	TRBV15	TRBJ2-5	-	TGTGCCACCAGCGCCGCAGGGCGGGAGACCCAGTACTTC	CATSAAGRETQYF
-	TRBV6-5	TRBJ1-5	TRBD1	TGTGCCAGCAGTCGGACAGGGGGCAATCAGCCCCAGCATTTT	CASSRTGGNQPQHF
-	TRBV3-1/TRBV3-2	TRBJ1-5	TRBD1	TGTGCCAGCAGCGCGGGACAGGGGGATCGTCAGCCCCAGCATTTT	CASSAGQGDRQPQHF
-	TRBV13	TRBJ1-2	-	TGTGCCAGCAGCTTAGACAGGAATGGCTACACCTTC	CASSLDRNGYTF